This TCR beta chain stems from a study of T cell changes during pregnancy in multiple sclerosis. The CDR3 is 14 amino acids. V was trimmed by 2 bases and J by 0 bases, leaving 7 bases between them. Germline V gene lookup returns CDR1 SGHVS and CDR2 FQNEAQ. Profiling relied on immunoSEQ multiplex PCR, and the TCRdb table lists in-frame clones only, not all of them. This table has 75,000 to 100,000 clones, about 90% appearing once. The genes are TRBV7-8 and TRBJ2-5; no clear D gene. The sample was peripheral blood, taken after pregnancy. The TCR originated in a female donor in good health, enrolled as a control in a pregnancy study. CDR3 residues: CASSLRGYQETQYF. CDR3 nucleotide sequence: TGTGCCAGCAGCTTAAGAGGTTACCAAGAGACCCAGTACTTC.